A selection of T cell receptor beta chains follows, all from one sample in a study of cytomegalovirus exposure and HLA in healthy donors. Clones were read by immunoSEQ multiplex PCR, and TCRdb kept only the in-frame ones, dropping some. The sample lists approximately 88,000 clones; around three quarters were seen once. Sequencing was carried out using PBMCs. Receptor source: a male donor in good health and CMV-seronegative. Each CDR3 is given with its conserved first and last residue. A D gene is named only where the DNA matches it firmly. The listing skips clone size in some rows; elsewhere it reads once, few, many or a size class.

>.|TRBV7-2|TRBJ2-2|TRBD1|14
CASSDRGSTGELFF
TGTGCCAGCAGCGACAGGGGATCCACCGGGGAGCTGTTTTTT
>.|TRBV6-5|TRBJ1-1|TRBD1|13
CASSYGTGLEAFF
TGTGCCAGCAGTTACGGGACAGGCCTTGAAGCTTTCTTT
>.|TRBV7-2|TRBJ1-2|.|13
CASSSSGPYGYTF
TGTGCCAGCAGCTCATCAGGGCCCTATGGCTACACCTTC
>few|TRBV7-9|TRBJ1-2|.|15
CASSPPRPGNYGYTF
TGTGCCAGCAGCCCCCCCAGGCCCGGCAACTATGGCTACACCTTC
>.|TRBV28|TRBJ1-2|TRBD1|14
CASSDRGAPGGYTF
TGTGCCAGCAGTGACAGGGGGGCCCCCGGAGGCTACACCTTC
>.|TRBV9|TRBJ2-7|.|15
CASSALAEANYEQYF
TGTGCCAGCAGCGCCCTGGCGGAGGCGAACTACGAGCAGTACTTC
>.|TRBV7-2|TRBJ2-7|.|15
CASSLSGSQGYEQYF
TGTGCCAGCAGCTTAAGCGGCTCACAGGGCTACGAGCAGTACTTC
>.|TRBV7-8|TRBJ1-2|.|15
CASSLGTGPFYGYTF
TGTGCCAGCAGCTTAGGAACAGGACCTTTCTATGGCTACACCTTC
>.|TRBV30|TRBJ2-5|TRBD2|14
CAWGLAGGLETQYF
TGTGCCTGGGGACTAGCGGGGGGGCTAGAGACCCAGTACTTC
>.|TRBV11-3|TRBJ2-5|TRBD1|17
CASSLVPDRGLDGTQYF
TGTGCCAGCAGCTTAGTCCCGGACAGGGGGCTGGATGGGACCCAGTACTTC
>.|TRBV4-3|TRBJ1-1|TRBD1|15
CASSHVTGGGTEAFF
TGCGCCAGCAGCCATGTTACAGGGGGCGGCACTGAAGCTTTCTTT
>.|TRBV5-1|TRBJ1-3|TRBD1|15
CASSLALGQGDTIYF
TGCGCCAGCAGCTTGGCCCTTGGACAGGGTGACACCATATATTTT
>.|TRBV2|TRBJ2-7|.|14
CASSAGQAYYEQYF
TGTGCCAGCAGTGCAGGGCAGGCCTACTACGAGCAGTACTTC
>few|TRBV4-3|TRBJ1-1|.|15
CASSQDSGVNTEAFF
TGCGCCAGCAGCCAAGATTCGGGGGTGAACACTGAAGCTTTCTTT
>.|TRBV6-5|TRBJ1-2|.|14
CASSYGGRGYGYTF
TGTGCCAGCAGTTATGGGGGCCGGGGCTATGGCTACACCTTC
>few|TRBV6-5|TRBJ2-1|TRBD2|15
CASSVSGSSYNEQFF
TGTGCCAGCAGTGTTAGCGGGAGCTCCTACAATGAGCAGTTCTTC